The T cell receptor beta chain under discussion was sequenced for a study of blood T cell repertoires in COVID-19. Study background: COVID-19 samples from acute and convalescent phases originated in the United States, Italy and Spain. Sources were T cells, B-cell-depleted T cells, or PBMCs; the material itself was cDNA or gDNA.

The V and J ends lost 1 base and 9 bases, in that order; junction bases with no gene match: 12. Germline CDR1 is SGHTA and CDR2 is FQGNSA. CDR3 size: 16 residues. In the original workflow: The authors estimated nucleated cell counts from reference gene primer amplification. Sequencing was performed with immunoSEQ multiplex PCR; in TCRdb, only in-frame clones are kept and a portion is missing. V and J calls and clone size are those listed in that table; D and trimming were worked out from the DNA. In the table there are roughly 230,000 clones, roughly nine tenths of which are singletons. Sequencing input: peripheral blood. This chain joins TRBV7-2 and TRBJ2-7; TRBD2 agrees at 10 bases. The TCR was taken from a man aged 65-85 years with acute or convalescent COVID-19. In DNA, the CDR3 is TGTGCCAGCAGCTTAGTAGGGGGTACTAGCGGGAAGGTGCAGTACTTC. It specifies CASSLVGGTSGKVQYF.